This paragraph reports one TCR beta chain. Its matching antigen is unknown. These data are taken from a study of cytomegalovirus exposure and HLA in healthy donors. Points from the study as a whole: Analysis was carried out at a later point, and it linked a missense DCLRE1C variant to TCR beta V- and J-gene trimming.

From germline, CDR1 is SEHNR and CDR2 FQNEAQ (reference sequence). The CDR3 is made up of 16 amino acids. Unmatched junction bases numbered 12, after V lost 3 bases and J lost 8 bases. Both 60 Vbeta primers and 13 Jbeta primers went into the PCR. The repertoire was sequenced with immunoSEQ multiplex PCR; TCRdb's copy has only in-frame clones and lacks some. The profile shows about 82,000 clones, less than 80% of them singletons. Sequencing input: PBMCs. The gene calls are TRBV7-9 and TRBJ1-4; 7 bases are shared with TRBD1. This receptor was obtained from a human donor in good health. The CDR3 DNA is TGTGCCAGCAGCTTTATCCCGCAGGGGGTGGGGGAAAAACTGTTTTTT. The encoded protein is CASSFIPQGVGEKLFF.